The clone carrying this T cell receptor (beta chain) was seen many times. The sample comes from a study of CD8+CD57+ T cells in acquired aplastic anemia. CDR3 and TCR beta VDJ profiling relied on a genomic DNA template. A single record per CDR3 protein comes from TCRdb applying MiXCR to the reads. Of roughly 180,000 distinct CDR3 sequences in the sample, about half were seen once. This CDR3 is 14 amino acids long. V trimming: 6 bases; J trimming: 0 bases; junction bases outside the gene matches: 2. Per the germline V gene, CDR1 is SNHLY and CDR2 is FYNNEI. The origin of this receptor is a human donor in good health. The chain joins TRBV2 to TRBJ2-3; 8 positions match TRBD1. Sequenced: sorted CD4+, CD8+, or CD8+CD57+ T cells (not recorded which) from PBMCs. The CDR3 reads CASRDRASTDTQYF. In DNA, the CDR3 is TGTGCCAGCAGGGACAGGGCGAGCACAGATACGCAGTATTTT.